This T cell receptor (beta chain) was retrieved from a study of blood T cell repertoires in COVID-19. Measured with immunoSEQ multiplex PCR; TCRdb has only the in-frame clones, and not every one. The sample includes about 94,000 clones, about four fifths of them seen just once. Seattle cases were enrolled at active infection and followed longitudinally. Per the germline V gene, CDR1 is SGHNT and CDR2 is YYREEE (reference sequence). CDR3 length equals 14 residues. Trimming pared 0 bases from V and 5 bases from J, leaving 11 bases between. The sample was peripheral blood. The sequence came from a man between 65 and 85 years old with COVID-19, enrolled during active disease. The rearrangement links TRBV5-4 to TRBJ1-1, with a possible D match to TRBD1 (5 bases). Here the CDR3 reads CASSLALGGTEAFF. The CDR3 DNA sequence: TGTGCCAGCAGCTTGGCCTTGGGGGGGACTGAAGCTTTCTTT.